This is a list of T cell receptor beta chains from one sample in a study of T cells in Graves' hyperthyroidism and ophthalmopathy. TCRdb itself ran the multiplex PCR reads through MiXCR, one entry per CDR3 protein. The sample contains about 700,000 distinct CDR3 sequences, approximately 15% of which appear only once. Sample: blood. The source is a woman younger than 30 with Graves' hyperthyroidism. The CDR3 runs from the conserved cysteine through the conserved F or W.

J gene | V gene | CDR3 protein
TRBJ2-1 | TRBV2 | CASRGQTPYNEQFF
TRBJ1-4 | TRBV13 | CASSNTRATNEKLFF
TRBJ2-1 | TRBV20-1 | CSARDGGGRVNEQFF
TRBJ2-7 | TRBV6-2/TRBV6-3 | CASSSTSRISYEQYF
TRBJ1-2 | TRBV12-3/TRBV12-4 | CATSDRPYGYTF
TRBJ2-1 | TRBV7-8 | CASSSAGAFGNEQFF
TRBJ2-3 | TRBV9 | CASSEEGAYSTDTQYF
TRBJ2-7 | TRBV29-1 | CSVARGGGTYEQYF
TRBJ1-5 | TRBV12-3/TRBV12-4 | CASSPLSTGLNQLQHF
TRBJ1-2 | TRBV30 | CAWSLDGHYGYTF
TRBJ2-3 | TRBV7-2 | CASSPQTGYTDTQYF
TRBJ1-2 | TRBV29-1 | CSVSEHGYTF
TRBJ1-2 | TRBV4-1 | CASSQPPRDYGYTF
TRBJ2-7 | TRBV5-6 | CASSLDGAGVLAYEQYF
TRBJ2-1 | TRBV27 | CASSLDGHSYNEQFF
TRBJ2-3 | TRBV27 | CATGGRDYNTDTQYF
TRBJ2-3 | TRBV4-1 | CASSHSNRGGFTNTQYF
TRBJ2-7 | TRBV28 | CASSLMLGPNSYEQYF
TRBJ2-2 | TRBV4-2 | CASSQVEAGRYTGELFF
TRBJ1-1 | TRBV20-1 | CSVRGGLSTEAFF
TRBJ2-3 | TRBV5-6 | CASSPRQGWSDTQYF
TRBJ1-2 | TRBV12-3/TRBV12-4 | CASSETGGPYGYTF
TRBJ2-3 | TRBV6-2/TRBV6-3 | CASKWGRHSTDTQYF
TRBJ2-2 | TRBV18 | CASSPPKGQVNIDTGELFF
TRBJ2-3 | TRBV27 | CASRSLADPRTDTQYF
TRBJ2-4 | TRBV19 | CASSISPENIQYF
TRBJ2-7 | TRBV2 | CASSGLAGGGEQYF
TRBJ2-1 | TRBV28 | CASSFPREIRNEQFF
TRBJ1-2 | TRBV28 | CASKTGVFGYTF